This record covers a single TCR beta chain. This sample also contains other DNA sequences that code for the same CDR3. The germline V gene encodes CDR1 KGHSH and CDR2 LQKENI. The CDR3 consists of 14 residues. With 5 bases clipped from V and 2 bases from J, the junction kept 3 bases outside the gene matches. This sample stems from a study of blood T cell repertoires in COVID-19. About the research overall: Samples representing acute and convalescent COVID-19 were sourced from the United States, Italy and Spain. Sources were T cells, B-cell-depleted T cells, or PBMCs; the material itself was cDNA or gDNA.

How the authors handled the data: Counts of nucleated cells, estimated from reference gene primer amplification, were obtained. This table comes from immunoSEQ multiplex PCR, and its TCRdb copy is limited to in-frame clones, with some not included. The V and J calls and clone size come from that table; D and trimming were worked out from the DNA. The sample records approximately 480,000 clones, about 91% being singletons. Enrollment of patients from Seattle took place during active infection, with longitudinal follow-up. The source of this sequence is a man in his late teens or twenties with COVID-19, enrolled during active disease. Sequenced material: peripheral blood. The rearrangement links TRBV18 to TRBJ2-5, with 9 bases identical to TRBD2. CDR3 in DNA: TGTGCCAGCTCATCGACTAGCGGTCAAGAGACCCAGTACTTC. It codes for CASSSTSGQETQYF. Variable domain in full (rest from reference TRBV18 and TRBJ2-5): NAGVMQNPRHLVRRRGQEARLRCSPMKGHSHVYWYRQLPEEGLKFMVYLQKENIIDESGMPKERFSAEFPKEGPSILRIQQVVRGDSAAYFCASSSTSGQETQYFGPGTRLLVL.